The rows below give T cell receptor beta chains drawn from one sample of a study of cytomegalovirus exposure and HLA in healthy donors. TCRdb's table, derived via immunoSEQ multiplex PCR, lists solely in-frame clones and lacks some. The sample has 95,000 to 120,000 clones, approximately 86% seen once; the top ten hold approximately 2.9%. The material sequenced was PBMCs. All receptors come from a woman in her late teens or twenties in good health and CMV-seronegative. Both conserved end residues are part of each CDR3. The D gene is left open where the match is weak. Not every row has a clone size; where given, it reads once, few, many or a size class.

V	D	J	size	DNA	CDR3
TRBV18	TRBD1	TRBJ2-7	few	TGTGCCAGCTCACCCTTGACAGGGATCGACGAGCAGTACTTC	CASSPLTGIDEQYF
TRBV6-4	TRBD1	TRBJ2-2	once	TGTGCCAGCAGTGACGGACAGGGGGCCGGGGAGCTGTTTTTT	CASSDGQGAGELFF
TRBV4-1	.	TRBJ1-2	.	TGCGCCAGCAGCCTAAGATCGGAACAGGGAAAATATGGCTACACCTTC	CASSLRSEQGKYGYTF
TRBV7-8	.	TRBJ2-7	.	TGTGCCAGCAGCCCAATTCGGACAGCCTTCTACGAGCAGTACTTC	CASSPIRTAFYEQYF
TRBV9	TRBD2	TRBJ2-3	.	TGTGCCAGCAGCGTAGAGGTTAGCGGGGGGAGCACAGATACGCAGTATTTT	CASSVEVSGGSTDTQYF
TRBV4-2	.	TRBJ1-5	.	TGTGCCAGCAGCCAAGGTTGGACATTCGGTAGGTATAGCAATCAGCCCCAGCATTTT	CASSQGWTFGRYSNQPQHF
TRBV30	.	TRBJ2-7	.	TGTGCCTGGAATAGTGAAACCTACGAGCAGTACTTC	CAWNSETYEQYF
TRBV9	.	TRBJ1-1	.	TGTGCCAGCAGCGTAGAGGAGCAGGGGTGGACTGAAGCTTTCTTT	CASSVEEQGWTEAFF
TRBV14	.	TRBJ2-2	.	TGTGCCAGCAGCCCGACTTTTACTGCGGCAAGTCGTGCCGGGGAGCTGTTTTTT	CASSPTFTAASRAGELFF
TRBV28	TRBD1	TRBJ2-1	.	TGTACCAGCAGCACGGGACAGGGGGCTGGAAATGAGCAGTTCTTC	CTSSTGQGAGNEQFF
TRBV27	TRBD2	TRBJ2-3	once	TGTGCCAGCAGTCCCACTAGCGGGGGAACAGATACGCAGTATTTT	CASSPTSGGTDTQYF